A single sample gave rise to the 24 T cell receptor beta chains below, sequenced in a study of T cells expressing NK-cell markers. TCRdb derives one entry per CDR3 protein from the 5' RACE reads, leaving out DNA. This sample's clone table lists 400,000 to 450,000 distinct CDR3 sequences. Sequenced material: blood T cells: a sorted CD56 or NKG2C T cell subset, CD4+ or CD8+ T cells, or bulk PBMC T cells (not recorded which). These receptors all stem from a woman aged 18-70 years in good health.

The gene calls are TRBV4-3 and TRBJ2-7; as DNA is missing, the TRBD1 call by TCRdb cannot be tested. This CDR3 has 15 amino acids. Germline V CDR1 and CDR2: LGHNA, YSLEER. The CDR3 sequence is CASRHRATDEHEQHF.

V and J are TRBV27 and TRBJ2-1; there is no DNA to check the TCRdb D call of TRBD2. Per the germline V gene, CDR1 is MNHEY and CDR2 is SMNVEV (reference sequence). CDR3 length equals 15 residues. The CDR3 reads CASSEAGDLYNEQFF.

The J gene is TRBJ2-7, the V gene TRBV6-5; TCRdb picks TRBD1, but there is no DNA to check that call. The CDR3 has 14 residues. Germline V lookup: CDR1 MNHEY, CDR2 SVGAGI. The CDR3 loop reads CASSYSMSAYEQYF.

The CDR3: CSALLAAGYEQYF. The chain employs TRBV20-1 and TRBJ2-7; TCRdb names TRBD2, which stays unverified in the absence of DNA. The CDR3 length is 13 residues. Looked up from germline, CDR1 is DFQATT and CDR2 is SNEGSKA (reference sequence).

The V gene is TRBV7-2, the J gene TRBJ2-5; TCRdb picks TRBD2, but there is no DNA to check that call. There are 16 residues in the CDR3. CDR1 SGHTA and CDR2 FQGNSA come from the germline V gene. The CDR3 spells CASSLTSGSPQGTQYF.

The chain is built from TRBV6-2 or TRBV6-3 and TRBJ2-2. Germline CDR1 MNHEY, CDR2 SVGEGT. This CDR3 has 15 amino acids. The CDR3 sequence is CASSYLQVGTGELFF.

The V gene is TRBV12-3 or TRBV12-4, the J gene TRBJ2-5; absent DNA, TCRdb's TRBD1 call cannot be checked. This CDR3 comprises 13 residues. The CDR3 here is CASSFSGRETQYF.

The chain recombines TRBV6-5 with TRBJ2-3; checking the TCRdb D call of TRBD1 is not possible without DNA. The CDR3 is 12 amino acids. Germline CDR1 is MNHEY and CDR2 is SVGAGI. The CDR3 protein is CASSPQPDTQYF.

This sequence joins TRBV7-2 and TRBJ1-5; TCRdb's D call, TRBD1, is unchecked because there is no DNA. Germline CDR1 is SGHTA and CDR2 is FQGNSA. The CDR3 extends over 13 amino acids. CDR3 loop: CASSQGWNQPQHF.

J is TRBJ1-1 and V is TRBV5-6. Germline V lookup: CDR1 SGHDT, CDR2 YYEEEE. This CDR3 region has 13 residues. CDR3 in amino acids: CASNYDRNTEAFF.

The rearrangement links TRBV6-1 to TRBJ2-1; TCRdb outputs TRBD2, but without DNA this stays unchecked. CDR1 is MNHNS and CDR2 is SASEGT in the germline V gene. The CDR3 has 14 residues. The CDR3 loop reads CASTRTSGPNEQFF.

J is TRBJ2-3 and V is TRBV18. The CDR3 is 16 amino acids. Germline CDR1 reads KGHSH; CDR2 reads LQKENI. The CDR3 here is CASSDHGGSATDTQYF.

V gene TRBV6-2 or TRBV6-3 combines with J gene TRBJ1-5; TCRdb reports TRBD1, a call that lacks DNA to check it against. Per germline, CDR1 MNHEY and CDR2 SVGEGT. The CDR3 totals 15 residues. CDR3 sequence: CASSTRDSHNQPQHF.

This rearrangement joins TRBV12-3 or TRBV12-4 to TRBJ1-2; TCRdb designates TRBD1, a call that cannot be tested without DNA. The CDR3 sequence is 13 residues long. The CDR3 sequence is CASRPTGSYGYTF.

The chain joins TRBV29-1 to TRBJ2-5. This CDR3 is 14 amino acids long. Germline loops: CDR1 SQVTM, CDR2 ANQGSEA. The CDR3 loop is CSVEEGKARKTQYF.

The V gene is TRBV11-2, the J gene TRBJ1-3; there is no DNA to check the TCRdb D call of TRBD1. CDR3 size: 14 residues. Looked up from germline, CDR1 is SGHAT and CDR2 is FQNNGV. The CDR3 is CASSFGTGGNTIYF. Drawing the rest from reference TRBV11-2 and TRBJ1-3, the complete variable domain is EAGVAQSPRYKIIEKRQSVAFWCNPISGHATLYWYQQILGQGPKLLIQFQNNGVVDDSQLPKDRFSAERLKGVDSTLKIQPAKLEDSAVYLCASSFGTGGNTIYFGEGSWLTVV.

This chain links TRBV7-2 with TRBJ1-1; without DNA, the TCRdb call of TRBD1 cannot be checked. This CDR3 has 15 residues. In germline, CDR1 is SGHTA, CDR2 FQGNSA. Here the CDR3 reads CASSFFHDRGTEAFF.

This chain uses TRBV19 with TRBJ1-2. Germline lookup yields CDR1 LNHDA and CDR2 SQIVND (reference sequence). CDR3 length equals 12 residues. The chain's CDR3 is CASNNGHYGYTF.

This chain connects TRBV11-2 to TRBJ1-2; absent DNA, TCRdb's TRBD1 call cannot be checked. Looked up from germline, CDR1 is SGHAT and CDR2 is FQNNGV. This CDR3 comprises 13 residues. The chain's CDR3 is CASSYGGNYGYTF.

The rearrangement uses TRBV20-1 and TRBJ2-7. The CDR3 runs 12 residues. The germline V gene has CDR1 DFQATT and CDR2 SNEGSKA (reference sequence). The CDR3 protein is CSFTLPPYEQYF.

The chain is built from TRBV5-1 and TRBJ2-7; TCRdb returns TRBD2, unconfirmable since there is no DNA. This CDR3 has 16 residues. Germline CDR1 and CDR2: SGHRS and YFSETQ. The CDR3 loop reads CASSLAASGTSGEQYF. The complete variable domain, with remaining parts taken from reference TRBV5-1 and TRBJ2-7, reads KAGVTQTPRYLIKTRGQQVTLSCSPISGHRSVSWYQQTPGQGLQFLFEYFSETQRNKGNFPGRFSGRQFSNSRSEMNVSTLELGDSALYLCASSLAASGTSGEQYFGPGTRLTVT.

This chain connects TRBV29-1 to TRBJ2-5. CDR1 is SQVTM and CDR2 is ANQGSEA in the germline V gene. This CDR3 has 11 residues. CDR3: CSAFLRETQYF.

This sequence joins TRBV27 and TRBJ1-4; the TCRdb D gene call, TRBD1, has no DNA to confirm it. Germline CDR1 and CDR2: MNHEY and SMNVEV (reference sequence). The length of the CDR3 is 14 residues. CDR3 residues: CASRRTGGVEKLFF. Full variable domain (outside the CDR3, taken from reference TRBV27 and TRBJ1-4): EAQVTQNPRYLITVTGKKLTVTCSQNMNHEYMSWYRQDPGLGLRQIYYSMNVEVTDKGDVPEGYKVSRKEKRNFPLILESPSPNQTSLYFCASRRTGGVEKLFFGSGTQLSVL.

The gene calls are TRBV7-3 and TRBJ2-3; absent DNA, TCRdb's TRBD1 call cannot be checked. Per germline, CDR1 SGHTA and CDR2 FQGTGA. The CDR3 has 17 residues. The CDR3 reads CASSLTGTGVSTDTQYF.